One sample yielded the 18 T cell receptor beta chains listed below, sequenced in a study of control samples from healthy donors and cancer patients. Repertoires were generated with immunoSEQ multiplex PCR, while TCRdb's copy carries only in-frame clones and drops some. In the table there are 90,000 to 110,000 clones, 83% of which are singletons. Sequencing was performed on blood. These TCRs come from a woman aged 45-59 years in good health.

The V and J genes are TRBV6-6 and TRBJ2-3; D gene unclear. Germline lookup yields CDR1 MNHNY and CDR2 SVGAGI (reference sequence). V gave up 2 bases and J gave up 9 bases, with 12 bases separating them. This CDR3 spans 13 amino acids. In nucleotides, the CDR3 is TGTGCCAGCAGTTACCACGAGACTGGAACGCAGTATTTT. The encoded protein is CASSYHETGTQYF.

The CDR3 loop reads CAWSAGHQTYEQYF. As DNA, the CDR3 is TGTGCCTGGAGCGCGGGACATCAAACCTACGAGCAGTACTTC. The chain links TRBV30 to TRBJ2-7; perhaps D is TRBD1 or TRBD2 (6 bases each). The CDR3 consists of 14 residues. V shed 3 bases and J shed 2 bases, with 14 bases lying between them. Germline V CDR1 and CDR2: GTSNPN, SVGIG (reference sequence).

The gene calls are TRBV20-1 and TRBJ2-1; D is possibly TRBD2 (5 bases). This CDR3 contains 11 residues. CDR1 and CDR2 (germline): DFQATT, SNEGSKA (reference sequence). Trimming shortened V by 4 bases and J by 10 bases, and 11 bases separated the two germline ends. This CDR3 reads CSATLGGEQFF. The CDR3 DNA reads TGCAGTGCTACCTTGGGCGGGGAGCAGTTCTTC.

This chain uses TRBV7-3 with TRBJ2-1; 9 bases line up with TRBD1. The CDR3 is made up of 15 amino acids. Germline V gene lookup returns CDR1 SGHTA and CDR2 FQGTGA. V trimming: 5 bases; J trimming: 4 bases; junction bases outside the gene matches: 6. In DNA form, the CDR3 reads TGTGCCAGCAGCCCCCAGACAGGGGGTTACAATGAGCAGTTCTTC. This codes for CASSPQTGGYNEQFF. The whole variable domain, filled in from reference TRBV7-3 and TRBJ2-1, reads GAGVSQTPSNKVTEKGKYVELRCDPISGHTALYWYRQSLGQGPEFLIYFQGTGAADDSGLPNDRFFAVRPEGSVSTLKIQRTERGDSAVYLCASSPQTGGYNEQFFGPGTRLTVL.

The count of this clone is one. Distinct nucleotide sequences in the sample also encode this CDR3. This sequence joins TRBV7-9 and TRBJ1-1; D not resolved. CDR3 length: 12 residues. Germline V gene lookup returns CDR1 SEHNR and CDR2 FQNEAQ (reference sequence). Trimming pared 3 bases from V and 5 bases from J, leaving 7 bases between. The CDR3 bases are TGTGCCAGCAGCTTGATTGGTACTGAAGCTTTCTTT. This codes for CASSLIGTEAFF.

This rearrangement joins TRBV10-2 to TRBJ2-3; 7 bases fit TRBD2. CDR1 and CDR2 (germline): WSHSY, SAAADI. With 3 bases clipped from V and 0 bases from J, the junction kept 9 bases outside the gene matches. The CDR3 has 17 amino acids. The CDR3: CASSDPIFSGSTDTQYF. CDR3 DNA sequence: TGCGCCAGCAGTGACCCGATTTTTAGCGGGAGCACAGATACGCAGTATTTT.

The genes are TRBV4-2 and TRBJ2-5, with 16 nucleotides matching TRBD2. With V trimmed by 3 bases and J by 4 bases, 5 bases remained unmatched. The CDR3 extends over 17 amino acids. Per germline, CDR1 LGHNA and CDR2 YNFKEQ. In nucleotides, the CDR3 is TGTGCCAGCAGCCAGGGACTAGCGGGAGGGCCTAGAGAGACCCAGTACTTC. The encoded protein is CASSQGLAGGPRETQYF.

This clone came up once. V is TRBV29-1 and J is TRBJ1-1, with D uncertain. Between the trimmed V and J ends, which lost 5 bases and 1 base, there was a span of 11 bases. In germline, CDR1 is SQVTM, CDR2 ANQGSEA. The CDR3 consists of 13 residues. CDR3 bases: TGCAGCGTTTGGGAATCGGGGAACACTGAAGCTTTCTTT. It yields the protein CSVWESGNTEAFF.

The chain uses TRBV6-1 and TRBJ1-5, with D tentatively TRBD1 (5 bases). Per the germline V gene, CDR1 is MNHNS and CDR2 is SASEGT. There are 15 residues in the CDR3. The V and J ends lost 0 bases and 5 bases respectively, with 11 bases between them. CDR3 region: CASSEAGGVHQPQHF. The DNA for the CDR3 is TGTGCCAGCAGTGAAGCGGGGGGGGTTCATCAGCCCCAGCATTTT.

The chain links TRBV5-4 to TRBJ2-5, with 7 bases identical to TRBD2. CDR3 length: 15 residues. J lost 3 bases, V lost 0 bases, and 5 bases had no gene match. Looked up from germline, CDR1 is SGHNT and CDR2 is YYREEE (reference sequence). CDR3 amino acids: CASSLESLAEETQYF. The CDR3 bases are TGTGCCAGCAGCTTGGAATCGCTAGCGGAAGAGACCCAGTACTTC.

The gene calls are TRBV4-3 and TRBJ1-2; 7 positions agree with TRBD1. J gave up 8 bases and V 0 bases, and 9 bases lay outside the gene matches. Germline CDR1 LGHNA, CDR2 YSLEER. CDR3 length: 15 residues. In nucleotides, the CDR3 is TGCGCCAGCAGCCAAGATCGGCAGGGGGTCTGGGGCTACACCTTC. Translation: CASSQDRQGVWGYTF.

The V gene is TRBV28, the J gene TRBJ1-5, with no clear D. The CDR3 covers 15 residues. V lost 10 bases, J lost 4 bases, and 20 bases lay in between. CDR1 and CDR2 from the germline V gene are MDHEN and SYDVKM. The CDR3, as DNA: TGTGCCACCTCACCACGGGAGAGTTGGAATCAGCCCCAGCATTTT. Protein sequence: CATSPRESWNQPQHF.

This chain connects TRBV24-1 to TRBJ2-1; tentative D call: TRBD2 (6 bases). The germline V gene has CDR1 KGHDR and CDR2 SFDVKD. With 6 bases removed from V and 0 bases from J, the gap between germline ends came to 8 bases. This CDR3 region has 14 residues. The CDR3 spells CATSRGSSYNEQFF. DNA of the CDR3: TGTGCCACCAGTCGGGGGAGCTCCTACAATGAGCAGTTCTTC.

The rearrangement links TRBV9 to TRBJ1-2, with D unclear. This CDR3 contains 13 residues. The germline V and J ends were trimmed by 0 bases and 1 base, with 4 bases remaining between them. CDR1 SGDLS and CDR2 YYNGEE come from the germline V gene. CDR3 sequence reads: CASSVVNNYGYTF. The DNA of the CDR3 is TGTGCCAGCAGCGTAGTGAATAACTATGGCTACACCTTC.

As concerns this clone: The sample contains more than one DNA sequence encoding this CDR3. The CDR3 is CASSLRQGNTEAFF. CDR3 coding DNA: TGCGCCAGCAGCCTTAGACAGGGGAACACTGAAGCTTTCTTT. V gene TRBV5-1 combines with J gene TRBJ1-1; 7 nucleotides line up with TRBD1. The V segment lost 4 bases and the J segment 1 base; nucleotides outside the gene matches: 4. The germline CDR1 and CDR2 sequences are SGHRS and YFSETQ. This CDR3 has 14 residues. The full variable domain, its missing parts supplied by reference TRBV5-1 and TRBJ1-1, is KAGVTQTPRYLIKTRGQQVTLSCSPISGHRSVSWYQQTPGQGLQFLFEYFSETQRNKGNFPGRFSGRQFSNSRSEMNVSTLELGDSALYLCASSLRQGNTEAFFGQGTRLTVV.

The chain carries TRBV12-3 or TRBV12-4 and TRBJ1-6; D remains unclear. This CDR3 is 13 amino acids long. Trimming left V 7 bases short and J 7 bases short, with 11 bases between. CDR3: CASKPLHNSPLHF. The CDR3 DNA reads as TGTGCCAGCAAACCGCTACACAATTCACCCCTCCACTTT.

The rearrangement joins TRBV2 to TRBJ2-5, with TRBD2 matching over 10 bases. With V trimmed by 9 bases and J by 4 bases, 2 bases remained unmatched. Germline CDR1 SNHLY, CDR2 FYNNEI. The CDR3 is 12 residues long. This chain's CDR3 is CASRLAGETQYF. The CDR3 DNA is TGTGCCAGTAGACTAGCGGGAGAGACCCAGTACTTC.

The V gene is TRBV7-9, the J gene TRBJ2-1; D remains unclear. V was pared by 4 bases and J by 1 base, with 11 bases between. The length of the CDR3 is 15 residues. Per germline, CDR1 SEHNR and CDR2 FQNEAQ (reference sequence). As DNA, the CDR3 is TGTGCCAGCAGCTCCCCGGTCGTTTCCTACAATGAGCAGTTCTTC. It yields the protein CASSSPVVSYNEQFF. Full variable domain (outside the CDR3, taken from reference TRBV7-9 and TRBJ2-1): DTGVSQNPRHKITKRGQNVTFRCDPISEHNRLYWYRQTLGQGPEFLTYFQNEAQLEKSRLLSDRFSAERPKGSFSTLEIQRTEQGDSAMYLCASSSPVVSYNEQFFGPGTRLTVL.